The 5 T cell receptor beta chains in this list originate from one sample, sequenced in a study of blood T cells in healthy people across ages. A sample-barcoded 5' primer and a J-beta primer mix were used in a second PCR of about 7 to 11 cycles. TCRdb ran MiXCR on the 5' RACE reads and lists one entry per CDR3 protein. The sample includes 750,000 to 950,000 distinct CDR3 sequences, approximately 24% seen only once; the top ten take about 2.9%. These data were likewise used in another study, on T cells of mothers and their children.

Sequencing used blood. Receptors were obtained from a boy aged 5 to 17 in good health.

The V gene is TRBV27, the J gene TRBJ2-5; D uncertain. The end of the DNA fits TRBJ2-7 better, so the J call may be wrong. Per germline, CDR1 MNHEY and CDR2 SMNVEV (reference sequence). The length of the CDR3 is 14 residues. For the CDR3, the DNA is TGTGCCAGCAGGGGGTTGGGCCTCTCCTACGAGCAGTACTTC. Translated, it gives CASRGLGLSYEQYF.

In its sample, this clonotype was seen a few times. CDR3 residues: CSGGLSSYEQYF. The CDR3 bases are TGCAGCGGCGGGTTGAGCTCCTACGAGCAGTACTTC. The chain links TRBV20-1 to TRBJ2-7; weak D call: TRBD2 (5 bases). Per the germline V gene, CDR1 is DFQATT and CDR2 is SNEGSKA (reference sequence). The CDR3 consists of 12 residues.

The chain uses TRBV5-1 and TRBJ1-1; unclear D gene. V shed 0 bases and J shed 6 bases, with 9 bases lying between them. The germline gives CDR1 SGHRS, CDR2 YFSETQ. The CDR3 sequence is 13 residues long. The CDR3 loop reads CASSLEGIAEAFF. The CDR3 nucleotides are TGCGCCAGCAGCTTGGAAGGTATCGCTGAAGCTTTCTTT.

The sample holds a few counts of this clonotype. The gene calls are TRBV20-1 and TRBJ2-1; D gene uncertain. Per germline, CDR1 DFQATT and CDR2 SNEGSKA (reference sequence). The CDR3 extends over 15 amino acids. Trimming removed 2 bases at V and 2 bases at J, with 13 bases between. This CDR3 reads CSARSLRAPYNEQFF. The CDR3, as DNA: TGCAGTGCTAGAAGTCTCCGGGCCCCCTACAATGAGCAGTTCTTC.

Ten or more counts support this clonotype. V gene TRBV6-5 combines with J gene TRBJ1-2; 7 bases are shared with TRBD1. CDR1 is MNHEY and CDR2 is SVGAGI in the germline V gene. The length of the CDR3 is 13 residues. The V segment lost 6 bases and the J segment 4 bases; nucleotides outside the gene matches: 5. This CDR3 is CASSYRGLYGYTF. Written as DNA, the CDR3 is TGTGCCAGCAGCTACAGGGGCCTCTATGGCTACACCTTC.